This is a list of T cell receptor beta chains from one sample in a study of cytomegalovirus exposure and HLA in healthy donors. Sequencing was performed with immunoSEQ multiplex PCR; in TCRdb, only in-frame clones are kept and a portion is missing. The top ten clones hold 3.3% of a sample with about 140,000 clones, roughly 80% of them seen once. Sequencing used PBMCs. All receptors derive from a middle-aged man in good health and CMV-seronegative. Each CDR3 is given with its conserved first and last residue. The D gene is left open where the match is weak. Some rows have no size entry. The others give once, few or many, or a class for an expanded clone.

size	D	V	J	DNA	CDR3
-	TRBD1	TRBV28	TRBJ2-7	TGTGCCAGCATTACACCCGGGACAGGGGCCTACGAGCAGTACTTC	CASITPGTGAYEQYF
-	TRBD1	TRBV5-5	TRBJ1-1	TGTGCCAGCAGCCTTTGGACAGGGGGATACACTGAAGCTTTCTTT	CASSLWTGGYTEAFF
-	TRBD2	TRBV2	TRBJ2-3	TGTGCCAGCAGAGCGACTAGCGGGATCATCACAGATACGCAGTATTTT	CASRATSGIITDTQYF
-	TRBD2	TRBV7-7	TRBJ2-1	TGTGCCAGCAGCGCGACTAGCGGGAATTACAATGAGCAGTTCTTC	CASSATSGNYNEQFF
few	-	TRBV4-1	TRBJ1-1	TGCGCCAGCAGCCGAGAGACAACAATGAACACTGAAGCTTTCTTT	CASSRETTMNTEAFF
-	TRBD1	TRBV10-3	TRBJ2-7	TGTGCCATCAGTGGAGCCGAAGACAGGGGTTACGAGCAGTACTTC	CAISGAEDRGYEQYF
once	-	TRBV4-1	TRBJ2-7	TGCGCCAGCAGCCAGGCGGCCTCGAGCTCCTACGAGCAGTACTTC	CASSQAASSSYEQYF
-	TRBD1	TRBV6-1	TRBJ2-7	TGTGCCAGCAGTGAACAAGATTTCCGGGACAGGGGAGACGAGCAGTACTTC	CASSEQDFRDRGDEQYF
-	-	TRBV13	TRBJ1-1	TGTGCCAGCAGCCCTCCCCCGAACACTGAAGCTTTCTTT	CASSPPPNTEAFF
-	TRBD1	TRBV9	TRBJ2-3	TGTGCCAGCAGCGTTTCCGGGACAGGGACAGATACGCAGTATTTT	CASSVSGTGTDTQYF
once	TRBD1	TRBV5-4	TRBJ1-6	TGTGCCAGCAGCAGACAGGGGCCGGGTAATTCACCCCTCCACTTT	CASSRQGPGNSPLHF
-	-	TRBV9	TRBJ2-3	TGTGCCAGCAGGGGGGGCGGGGGCCTTGAAGATACGCAGTATTTT	CASRGGGGLEDTQYF
-	TRBD1	TRBV19	TRBJ1-3	TGTGCCAGTAGTAAGGGGACAGGGGTACGCTCTGGAAACACCATATATTTT	CASSKGTGVRSGNTIYF
-	TRBD1	TRBV29-1	TRBJ1-2	TGCAGCGTCATAATGGGACAGGTCCGTTTTGGCTATGGCTACACCTTC	CSVIMGQVRFGYGYTF